These 6 T cell receptor gamma chains originate from one sample sequenced in a study of gamma-delta chains in newborns, infants, children. TCRdb reprocessed the reads through CATT. This repertoire shows 3,000 to 4,000 gamma-chain clones, about 55% found once; its top ten account for about 18%. The sequenced sample was blood. The receptors originated from a child who was a newborn, infant or young child, either healthy, febrile or measles-vaccinated (not recorded which).

The chain recombines TRGV9 with TRGJ1 or TRGJ2. Assignment of the J gene here rests on matching the DNA to germline, because TCRdb gives none. Germline V gene data show CDR1 as GITISATS and CDR2 as ISYDGTV (reference sequence). The V segment lost 2 bases and the J segment 9 bases; nucleotides outside the gene matches: 4. This CDR3 has 11 amino acids. The CDR3 nucleotides are TGTGCCTTGTGGGAGGAACTTAAGAAACTCTTT. Translating it yields CALWEELKKLF.

The chain joins TRGV4 to TRGJ1 or TRGJ2. TCRdb gives no J gene; it was assigned here by matching the DNA to germline. Germline CDR1 EGSTGY, CDR2 YDSYTSSV. There are 12 residues in the CDR3. J lost 3 bases, V lost 4 bases, and 3 bases had no gene match. CDR3 coding DNA: TGTGCCACCTGGGAGCCTTATTATAAGAAACTCTTT. Amino acid sequence: CATWEPYYKKLF.

V and J are TRGV9 and TRGJP2. TCRdb gives no J gene; it was assigned here by matching the DNA to germline. This CDR3 is 14 amino acids long. CDR1 is GITISATS and CDR2 is ISYDGTV in the germline V gene (reference sequence). V lost 4 bases, J lost 2 bases, and 4 bases stayed unmatched. The CDR3, as DNA: TGTGCCTTGTGGGAAAAGAGTAGTGATTGGATCAAGACGTTT. Protein product: CALWEKSSDWIKTF.

This rearrangement joins TRGV9 to TRGJP. TCRdb gives no J gene; it was assigned here by matching the DNA to germline. Looked up from germline, CDR1 is GITISATS and CDR2 is ISYDGTV (reference sequence). V shed 0 bases and J 7 bases; nucleotides not matched to a gene: 6. The CDR3 extends over 17 amino acids. CDR3 nucleotides: TGTGCCTTGTGGGAGGTGCCTGGGGAGTTGGGCAAAAAAATCAAGGTATTT. It specifies CALWEVPGELGKKIKVF.

Written as DNA, the CDR3 is TGTGCCACCTGGGACGGTGATGATTGGATCAAGACGTTT. Protein product: CATWDGDDWIKTF. The chain combines TRGV2 with TRGJP2. The J gene was not available in TCRdb and was assigned here by matching the DNA to germline segments. Germline assignment: CDR1 EGSNGY and CDR2 YDSYNSKV. Unmatched junction bases numbered 3, after V lost 1 base and J lost 7 bases. The CDR3 spans 13 residues.

This clone was detected only once. The chain uses TRGV2 and TRGJ1 or TRGJ2. The J gene comes from matching the DNA to germline here; TCRdb lacks it. Germline-derived CDR1 and CDR2 are EGSNGY and YDSYNSKV. This CDR3 has 13 amino acids. V shed 0 bases and J 10 bases; nucleotides not matched to a gene: 9. The CDR3 here is CATWDGPRKKKLF. The CDR3 region has the DNA TGTGCCACCTGGGACGGGCCCAGGAAGAAGAAACTCTTT.